This T cell receptor beta chain was identified during a study of blood T cell repertoires in COVID-19. On the study more broadly: Italy, Spain and the United States were the sources of the convalescent and acute COVID-19 samples. From T cells, B-cell-depleted T cells, or PBMCs came the material, which was cDNA or gDNA.

Authors' analysis steps: The authors estimated nucleated cell counts from reference gene primer amplification. The method was immunoSEQ multiplex PCR; TCRdb's version includes in-frame clones alone and lacks a portion of them. V and J calls and clone size are those listed in that table; D and trimming were worked out from the DNA. The sample includes 170,000 or so clones, around 86% of them seen just once. Germline V gene lookup returns CDR1 SGHDN and CDR2 FVKESK. With V trimmed by 3 bases and J by 5 bases, 14 bases remained unmatched. The CDR3 runs to 17 residues. The receptor's source is a man aged 50 to 59 with active or convalescent COVID-19. Source material: peripheral blood. V and J are TRBV14 and TRBJ2-7; TRBD1 agrees at 9 bases. CDR3 DNA sequence: TGTGCCAGCAGCCACGGGACAGGGAAATTTAAAATCCACGAGCAGTACTTC. It is translated as CASSHGTGKFKIHEQYF.